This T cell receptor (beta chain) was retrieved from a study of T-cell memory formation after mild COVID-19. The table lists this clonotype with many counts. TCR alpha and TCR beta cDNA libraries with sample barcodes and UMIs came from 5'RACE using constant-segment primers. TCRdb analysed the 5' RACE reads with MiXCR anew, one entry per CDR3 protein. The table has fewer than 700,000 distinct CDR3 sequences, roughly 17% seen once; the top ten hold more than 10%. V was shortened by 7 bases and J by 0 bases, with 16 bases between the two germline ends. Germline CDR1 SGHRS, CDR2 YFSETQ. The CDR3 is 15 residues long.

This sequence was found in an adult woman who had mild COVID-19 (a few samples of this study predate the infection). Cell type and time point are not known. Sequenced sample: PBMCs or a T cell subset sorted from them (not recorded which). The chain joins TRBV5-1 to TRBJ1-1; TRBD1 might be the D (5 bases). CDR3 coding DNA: TGCGCCAGCTCCCCCCGGGGCGACATGAACACTGAAGCTTTCTTT. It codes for CASSPRGDMNTEAFF.